The 14 T cell receptor beta chains in this list originate from one sample, sequenced in a study of blood T cell repertoires in COVID-19. The method was immunoSEQ multiplex PCR; TCRdb's version includes in-frame clones alone and lacks a portion of them. In the table there are under 300,000 clones, roughly 84% of which are singletons. Specimen: peripheral blood. The receptors shown here come from a woman in her thirties or forties with active or convalescent COVID-19.

This clone has just a few counts. V and J are TRBV6-5 and TRBJ2-2; the D gene is possibly TRBD2 (6 bases). Trimming pared 7 bases from V and 1 base from J, leaving 13 bases between. Germline V lookup: CDR1 MNHEY, CDR2 SVGAGI. The CDR3 has 15 amino acids. The CDR3 loop is CASKGLSLNTGELFF. CDR3 in DNA: TGTGCCAGCAAGGGACTCTCTTTGAACACCGGGGAGCTGTTTTTT.

This clone was seen a single time. This chain connects TRBV6-6 to TRBJ1-2, with D possibly TRBD1 on 5 matching bases. The CDR3 covers 13 residues. V was shortened by 4 bases and J by 0 bases, with 6 bases between the two germline ends. CDR1 and CDR2 (germline): MNHNY, SVGAGI (reference sequence). CDR3 DNA: TGTGCCAGCAGTTCACAGGCTAACTATGGCTACACCTTC. Residues: CASSSQANYGYTF.

The J gene is TRBJ1-2, the V gene TRBV4-1; the D gene is possibly TRBD1 (5 bases). The CDR3 runs to 16 residues. Germline V gives CDR1 MGHRA, CDR2 YSYEKL. Trimming cost V 2 bases and J 2 bases, with 15 bases left between them. In nucleotides, the CDR3 is TGCGCCAGCAGCCAACCCGCTTCGGGGGGGAACTATGGCTACACCTTC. Protein product: CASSQPASGGNYGYTF.

In nucleotides, the CDR3 is TGTGCCAGCAGTGAAACAGGGATGATCCAGCATTTT. Its translation is CASSETGMIQHF. This sequence joins TRBV2 and TRBJ1-5, with a possible D match to TRBD1 (6 bases). Trimming cost V 2 bases and J 12 bases, with 11 bases left between them. The CDR3 runs to 12 residues. Germline V gene data show CDR1 as SNHLY and CDR2 as FYNNEI.

A few counts support this clone. The CDR3 protein is CASGGGPETQYF. CDR3 in DNA: TGTGCCAGCGGAGGGGGCCCCGAGACCCAGTACTTC. This chain joins TRBV3-1 (or the pseudogene TRBV3-2) and TRBJ2-5; perhaps TRBD1 as D (7 bases). There are 12 residues in the CDR3. Deletions cut 8 bases from V and 5 bases from J, with 12 bases between. Per germline, CDR1 LGHDT and CDR2 YNNKEL (reference sequence).

This clone was seen more than once but under ten times. The chain joins TRBV5-1 to TRBJ1-1; 8 nucleotides line up with TRBD1. The J segment lost 1 base and the V segment lost 4 bases, leaving 6 bases of the junction unmatched. From germline, CDR1 is SGHRS and CDR2 YFSETQ. The CDR3 extends over 15 amino acids. The CDR3 spells CASSRTGTGNTEAFF. The CDR3 nucleotides are TGCGCCAGCAGCAGGACCGGGACAGGGAACACTGAAGCTTTCTTT.

The chain has TRBV7-3 and TRBJ1-5; TRBD1 agrees at 10 bases. Losses at the gene ends were 5 bases for V and 6 bases for J; bases not matched to a gene: 7. Per the germline V gene, CDR1 is SGHTA and CDR2 is FQGTGA. The CDR3 is 15 amino acids. CDR3 sequence reads: CASSPTGGLGQPQHF. The CDR3 DNA reads as TGTGCCAGCAGCCCGACAGGGGGCCTGGGTCAGCCCCAGCATTTT. Looking up the rest from reference TRBV7-3 and TRBJ1-5 gives the full variable domain: GAGVSQTPSNKVTEKGKYVELRCDPISGHTALYWYRQSLGQGPEFLIYFQGTGAADDSGLPNDRFFAVRPEGSVSTLKIQRTERGDSAVYLCASSPTGGLGQPQHFGDGTRLSIL.

The rearrangement links TRBV7-9 to TRBJ1-3; TRBD1 might be the D (6 bases). V lost 4 bases, J lost 2 bases, and 12 bases lay in between. This CDR3 is built from 15 residues. Germline V lookup: CDR1 SEHNR, CDR2 FQNEAQ (reference sequence). This chain's CDR3 is CASSSLRGAGNTIYF. In DNA, the CDR3 is TGTGCCAGCAGCTCCCTCAGGGGTGCTGGAAACACCATATATTTT.

The rearrangement joins TRBV7-9 to TRBJ1-1, with D uncertain. This CDR3 has 13 amino acids. V was trimmed by 1 base and J by 8 bases, leaving 11 bases between them. Germline CDR1 and CDR2: SEHNR and FQNEAQ (reference sequence). The CDR3 DNA reads as TGTGCCAGCAGCTTAGACACGTTCCCCGAAGCTTTCTTT. Its translation is CASSLDTFPEAFF.

The rearrangement joins TRBV5-4 to TRBJ2-2; 11 bases are a match to TRBD2. The CDR3 contains 17 residues. CDR1 is SGHNT, CDR2 YYREEE, per germline (reference sequence). The J segment lost 2 bases and the V segment lost 2 bases, leaving 5 bases of the junction unmatched. The CDR3 loop reads CASSLQLAGDNTGELFF. The CDR3 nucleotides read TGTGCCAGCAGCTTACAACTAGCGGGAGATAACACCGGGGAGCTGTTTTTT.

The chain combines TRBV20-1 with TRBJ2-7, with a tentative D call TRBD1 (6 bases). The CDR3 extends over 11 amino acids. Germline values: CDR1 DFQATT, CDR2 SNEGSKA (reference sequence). V lost 5 bases and J lost 5, with 10 bases in between. For the CDR3, the DNA is TGCAGTGCTTCACAGGGAAACGAGCAGTACGTC. Protein: CSASQGNEQYV.

The chain is built from TRBV24-1 and TRBJ2-1; possible D gene TRBD1, 6 bases. The CDR3 sequence is 16 residues long. The germline V gene encodes CDR1 KGHDR and CDR2 SFDVKD. V gave up 5 bases and J gave up 4 bases, with 17 bases separating them. The CDR3 loop is CATSARQGRIYNEQFF. The CDR3, as DNA: TGTGCCACCAGTGCCCGCCAGGGGCGAATATACAATGAGCAGTTCTTC.

The genes are TRBV5-6 and TRBJ1-6; D possibly corresponds to TRBD1 (5 bases). The germline V gene encodes CDR1 SGHDT and CDR2 YYEEEE. The V end was cut by 4 bases, the J end by 0 bases, with 17 bases between. The CDR3 extends over 18 amino acids. In DNA form, the CDR3 reads TGTGCCAGCAGCCGATCAGGGATCCCGAGCTCCTATAATTCACCCCTCCACTTT. This encodes CASSRSGIPSSYNSPLHF. Filled out from reference TRBV5-6 and TRBJ1-6, the complete variable domain reads DAGVTQSPTHLIKTRGQQVTLRCSPKSGHDTVSWYQQALGQGPQFIFQYYEEEERQRGNFPDRFSGHQFPNYSSELNVNALLLGDSALYLCASSRSGIPSSYNSPLHFGNGTRLTVT.

The chain joins TRBV29-1 to TRBJ2-7; 10 bases fit TRBD1. Germline trimming cut 3 bases from V and 6 bases from J; bases unmatched to any gene: 5. Germline CDR1 and CDR2: SQVTM and ANQGSEA. The CDR3 has 13 residues. In nucleotides, the CDR3 is TGCAGCGTTGACGGGGACAGGGGCGGCGAGCAGTACTTC. Protein product: CSVDGDRGGEQYF.